The 25 T cell receptor beta chains presented below share a single source sample, sequenced in a study of glioma-infiltrating T cells after dendritic cell vaccination (dated by TCRdb to about 2016). The library was made by the immunoSEQ multiplex PCR assay. The immuneACCESS repertoire file appears here via TCRdb, limited to in-frame rearrangements. These files lack a portion of the clones; in checked studies, under half of the deficit traces to unresolved V genes, and the cause of the others is not known. This sample holds 75,000 to 95,000 clones; roughly 87% were observed only once. The ten largest clones capture 2% to 2.5% of the sample. Read against the paper, the sample's time point label means: after dendritic cell vaccination, including at tumor progression/relapse. Specimen: blood, collected after dendritic cell vaccination. The receptors were sampled from a human donor with glioblastoma.

The V gene is TRBV10-1, the J gene TRBJ2-3; D is possibly TRBD1 (6 bases). The ends were cut back, 4 bases at V and 2 bases at J, with 19 bases in the middle. The CDR3 runs 17 residues. Germline lookup yields CDR1 WNHNN and CDR2 SYGVQD (reference sequence). CDR3 nucleotides: TGCGCCAGCAGTGCCCTAGGGCAGGGGCCGGACACAGATACGCAGTATTTT. It encodes CASSALGQGPDTDTQYF.

The V call is TRBV9, the J call TRBJ2-1, with 12 bases fitting TRBD2. The CDR3 loop spans 16 amino acids. V was pared by 4 bases and J by 7 bases, with 9 bases of the junction left unmatched. Germline V lookup: CDR1 SGDLS, CDR2 YYNGEE. The CDR3 nucleotides read TGTGCCAGCAGCCCCCCCCGACTAGCGGGGGATAATGAGCAGTTCTTC. Protein product: CASSPPRLAGDNEQFF.

The rearrangement links TRBV19 to TRBJ1-2; D might be TRBD1 (6 bases). The germline gives CDR1 LNHDA, CDR2 SQIVND (reference sequence). CDR3 length equals 15 residues. V lost 5 bases to trimming and J lost 2 bases, with 15 bases between them. CDR3 protein: CASSPETGSNYGYTF. Here the CDR3 DNA reads TGTGCCAGTAGTCCGGAGACAGGTAGCAACTATGGCTACACCTTC.

The chain recombines TRBV5-1 with TRBJ2-1, with 12 bases identical to TRBD1. CDR3 length: 16 amino acids. Trimming at V came to 2 bases and at J to 8 bases, leaving 8 bases not matched to a gene. Germline V gene sequence: CDR1 SGHRS, CDR2 YFSETQ. The chain's CDR3 is CASSLNPGTGGDEQFF. The CDR3 region has the DNA TGCGCCAGCAGCTTAAACCCCGGGACAGGGGGCGATGAGCAGTTCTTC.

This chain joins TRBV10-1 and TRBJ2-1; 10 bases match TRBD2. Germline-derived CDR1 and CDR2 are WNHNN and SYGVQD (reference sequence). V gave up 5 bases and J gave up 9 bases; unmatched junction bases: 7. The CDR3 consists of 14 residues. The CDR3 nucleotides are TGCGCCAGCAGTACAAGCGGGAGGGCCTCTGAGCAGTTCTTC. This gives the protein CASSTSGRASEQFF.

The chain is built from TRBV30 and TRBJ2-7, with a tentative D call TRBD2 (6 bases). The CDR3 has 11 residues. Germline lookup yields CDR1 GTSNPN and CDR2 SVGIG (reference sequence). Deletions cut 3 bases from V and 7 bases from J, with 10 bases between. The CDR3 DNA is TGTGCCTGGAGCTGGGGGAGGGAGCAGTACTTC. This translates into CAWSWGREQYF.

The chain employs TRBV7-8 and TRBJ1-2; the match to TRBD1 covers 8 bases. Germline-derived CDR1 and CDR2 are SGHVS and FQNEAQ. This CDR3 is 14 amino acids long. Trimming removed 7 bases from V and 1 base from J; junction bases left unmatched: 5. The CDR3 loop reads CASKDRENNYGYTF. In nucleotides, the CDR3 is TGTGCCAGCAAGGACAGGGAAAATAACTATGGCTACACCTTC.

This chain uses TRBV11-1 with TRBJ2-2; 12 bases line up with TRBD2. The germline V gene has CDR1 SGHAT and CDR2 FQDESV (reference sequence). Losses at the gene ends were 7 bases for V and 2 bases for J; bases not matched to a gene: 5. The CDR3 length is 16 residues. CDR3 protein: CASTLAGGINTGELFF. The CDR3 DNA is TGTGCCAGCACCCTAGCGGGAGGGATCAACACCGGGGAGCTGTTTTTT.

CDR3 nucleotide sequence: TGTGCCAGTGGACAGGTTAATTCACCCCTCCACTTT. Translation: CASGQVNSPLHF. The rearrangement uses TRBV19 and TRBJ1-6; TRBD1 aligns across 7 bases. The CDR3 consists of 12 residues. J lost 6 bases, V lost 8 bases, and 1 base had no gene match. Germline V gene sequence: CDR1 LNHDA, CDR2 SQIVND (reference sequence).

This rearrangement joins TRBV18 to TRBJ1-6; D unresolved. The CDR3 consists of 15 residues. Trimming took off 3 bases at V and 6 bases at J, with 12 bases between the two ends. Germline V CDR1 and CDR2: KGHSH, LQKENI. The CDR3 DNA sequence: TGTGCCAGCTCACCTAGCGGCGCAATTAATTCACCCCTCCACTTT. Encoded protein: CASSPSGAINSPLHF.

This clone was counted once. J is TRBJ2-7 and V is TRBV4-2, with 9 bases identical to TRBD1. With 4 bases clipped from V and 3 bases from J, the junction kept 10 bases outside the gene matches. Germline V CDR1 and CDR2: LGHNA, YNFKEQ. This CDR3 comprises 16 residues. CDR3 in DNA: TGTGCCAGCAGCCTCCGTGGGACAGGGCTAAGCTACGAGCAGTACTTC. Its protein is CASSLRGTGLSYEQYF.

The V and J genes are TRBV10-3 and TRBJ2-6; D might be TRBD1 (5 bases). V shed 6 bases and J shed 1 base, with 13 bases lying between them. CDR3 length: 16 amino acids. CDR1 is ENHRY, CDR2 SYGVKD, per germline. The CDR3 reads CAISRIGQSGANVLTF. The CDR3 DNA sequence: TGTGCCATCAGCCGAATAGGACAATCTGGGGCCAACGTCCTGACTTTC.

The rearrangement joins TRBV13 to TRBJ1-2; the D is unclear. Germline V gene lookup returns CDR1 PRHDT and CDR2 FYEKMQ (reference sequence). The CDR3 extends over 13 amino acids. V was clipped by 6 bases and J by 4 bases, with 12 bases between them. The CDR3 nucleotides read TGTGCCAGCAGTCAAACATCCGCCTATGGCTACACCTTC. Its translation: CASSQTSAYGYTF. Full variable domain (outside the CDR3, taken from reference TRBV13 and TRBJ1-2): AAGVIQSPRHLIKEKRETATLKCYPIPRHDTVYWYQQGPGQDPQFLISFYEKMQSDKGSIPDRFSAQQFSDYHSELNMSSLELGDSALYFCASSQTSAYGYTFGSGTRLTVV.

The genes are TRBV11-2 and TRBJ2-7; weak D call: TRBD2 (5 bases). Germline loops: CDR1 SGHAT, CDR2 FQNNGV. V was clipped by 4 bases and J by 5 bases, with 18 bases between them. The CDR3 has 15 amino acids. CDR3 DNA sequence: TGTGCCAGCAGCTGGCCAGCAAGAGGGAACGACGAGCAGTACTTC. Translation: CASSWPARGNDEQYF.

The rearrangement joins TRBV21-1 to TRBJ1-5; TRBD1, the table's D call, was not compared with the DNA. TRBV21-1 is given as a pseudogene. This CDR3 has 16 residues. CDR3 nucleotides: TGTGCCAGCATGAAACTCGGGACAGGAACCAATCAGCCCCAGCATTTT. Its protein is CASMKLGTGTNQPQHF.

This clone has a handful of counts. The gene calls are TRBV5-1 and TRBJ2-6, with D hard to call. The CDR3 has 15 amino acids. Germline V gene sequence: CDR1 SGHRS, CDR2 YFSETQ. Trimming cost V 2 bases and J 0 bases, with 6 bases left between them. The CDR3 loop is CASSLQSSGANVLTF. DNA of the CDR3: TGCGCCAGCAGCTTACAGAGCTCTGGGGCCAACGTCCTGACTTTC.

This clone was observed at least ten times. The chain employs TRBV5-1 and TRBJ1-2, with D perhaps matching TRBD1 (5 bases). The CDR3 runs 15 residues. Germline V gene lookup returns CDR1 SGHRS and CDR2 YFSETQ. Trimming cost V 2 bases and J 4 bases, with 15 bases left between them. Written as DNA, the CDR3 is TGCGCCAGCAGCTTTCTGGCAGGGTCAGGCTATGGCTACACCTTC. Its translation: CASSFLAGSGYGYTF.

The chain carries TRBV5-1 and TRBJ2-7; TRBD1 is a possible D gene (5 bases). The CDR3 consists of 14 residues. The V gene's germline CDR1 is SGHRS and CDR2 YFSETQ. V lost 0 bases to trimming and J lost 5 bases, with 12 bases between them. CDR3 loop: CASSLVGETDEQYF. In nucleotides, the CDR3 is TGCGCCAGCAGCTTGGTAGGGGAAACGGACGAGCAGTACTTC.

This chain links TRBV7-2 with TRBJ2-2; a possible D gene is TRBD2 (6 bases). The V gene's germline CDR1 is SGHTA and CDR2 FQGNSA. Between the trimmed V and J ends, which lost 1 base and 4 bases, there was a span of 13 bases. This CDR3 contains 16 residues. The CDR3 sequence is CASSLVGGSATGELFF. In DNA, the CDR3 is TGTGCCAGCAGCTTAGTTGGAGGGTCGGCCACCGGGGAGCTGTTTTTT.

The chain uses TRBV5-1 and TRBJ1-1; 9 nucleotides align to TRBD1. The CDR3 is 16 residues long. Germline-derived CDR1 and CDR2 are SGHRS and YFSETQ. V dropped 2 bases and J dropped 8; count of bases not matched to a gene: 13. CDR3 region: CASSLRATRTGAEAFF. Here the CDR3 DNA reads TGCGCCAGCAGCTTACGGGCGACCCGGACAGGGGCGGAAGCTTTCTTT. The variable domain in full, completed from reference TRBV5-1 and TRBJ1-1, reads KAGVTQTPRYLIKTRGQQVTLSCSPISGHRSVSWYQQTPGQGLQFLFEYFSETQRNKGNFPGRFSGRQFSNSRSEMNVSTLELGDSALYLCASSLRATRTGAEAFFGQGTRLTVV.

The chain uses TRBV5-1 and TRBJ2-3, with D possibly matching TRBD2 (6 bases). Germline CDR1 SGHRS, CDR2 YFSETQ. The CDR3 contains 13 residues. Between the trimmed V and J ends, which lost 3 bases and 7 bases, there was a span of 12 bases. The CDR3 DNA reads TGCGCCAGCAGCTCGGGGGTTAGTTATACGCAGTATTTT. Protein: CASSSGVSYTQYF.

The chain combines TRBV6-1 with TRBJ1-5; 9 bases map to TRBD1. From germline, CDR1 is MNHNS and CDR2 SASEGT. J was trimmed by 9 bases and V by 6 bases; bases with no gene match: 12. The CDR3 is 15 amino acids. Written as DNA, the CDR3 is TGTGCCAGCAGAAGGGACAGGGCCTTCCAAGGGCCCCAGCATTTT. This translates into CASRRDRAFQGPQHF.

The J gene is TRBJ1-1, the V gene TRBV9; no firm D call. V lost 0 bases to trimming and J lost 3 bases, with 6 bases between them. This CDR3 region has 13 residues. Germline CDR1 reads SGDLS; CDR2 reads YYNGEE. CDR3 DNA: TGTGCCAGCAGCGTAGGACGGGACACTGAAGCTTTCTTT. Translation: CASSVGRDTEAFF.

The chain combines TRBV28 with TRBJ2-5; 8 nucleotides align to TRBD2. The junction had 10 bases not matched to a gene; V was cut back by 10 bases and J by 6 bases. Germline V gene sequence: CDR1 MDHEN, CDR2 SYDVKM. The CDR3 has 13 amino acids. The CDR3 here is CATSQGTSQTQYF. CDR3 nucleotides: TGTGCCACCTCCCAGGGGACTAGTCAGACCCAGTACTTC.

The genes are TRBV6-6 and TRBJ1-2; tentatively, D is TRBD1 (5 bases). CDR1 is MNHNY and CDR2 is SVGAGI in the germline V gene (reference sequence). The length of the CDR3 is 13 residues. Trimming pared 7 bases from V and 3 bases from J, leaving 12 bases between. The CDR3 here is CASKEGPYYGYTF. The CDR3 nucleotides read TGTGCCAGCAAGGAGGGGCCCTACTATGGCTACACCTTC.